This T cell receptor beta chain was obtained from a study of T cell changes during pregnancy in multiple sclerosis. Using immunoSEQ multiplex PCR, the repertoire was profiled, and TCRdb retains in-frame clones only, with some absent. Found here are 80,000 to 100,000 clones, roughly nine tenths of them singletons; the top ten hold 0.7% to 0.9%. Sample: peripheral blood, taken in the second trimester of pregnancy. This sequence was found in a female donor in good health, enrolled as a control in a pregnancy study.

The DNA for the CDR3 is TGTGCCAGCAGGAGGACAGGGGATAATTCACCCCTCCACTTT. Amino acids: CASRRTGDNSPLHF. The J gene is TRBJ1-6, the V gene TRBV9; 9 nucleotides align to TRBD1. Germline-derived CDR1 and CDR2 are SGDLS and YYNGEE. V shed 5 bases and J 5 bases; nucleotides not matched to a gene: 2. The CDR3 covers 14 residues.